The 32 T cell receptor beta chains below all came from one sample that was sequenced in a study of blood T cells in healthy people across ages. A second PCR of about 7 to 12 cycles used a sample-barcoded 5' primer and a J-beta primer mix. In TCRdb, the 5' RACE reads were re-called with MiXCR into one record per CDR3 protein. The sample lists around 1.5 million distinct CDR3 sequences, 45% to 70% occurring once. Sequencing input: blood. These receptors were collected from a man aged 18-30 years in good health.

This clonotype was detected once. The chain is built from TRBV20-1 and TRBJ2-7; 10 bases are shared with TRBD1. The end of the DNA aligns better with TRBJ2-4, so the J call may be wrong. The germline V gene encodes CDR1 DFQATT and CDR2 SNEGSKA (reference sequence). The CDR3 is 14 amino acids. CDR3 loop: CSGARGTGVGIQYF. In DNA form, the CDR3 reads TGCAGTGGCGCTCGAGGGACAGGGGTAGGCATTCAGTACTTC.

This clonotype was seen once. This chain links TRBV27 with TRBJ2-3; perhaps D is TRBD1 or TRBD2 (5 bases each). Per the germline V gene, CDR1 is MNHEY and CDR2 is SMNVEV (reference sequence). CDR3 length: 15 residues. V was clipped by 5 bases and J by 1 base, with 13 bases between them. As DNA, the CDR3 is TGTGCCAGCAGTGACCGGGACGGGGGCACAGATACGCAGTATTTT. This translates into CASSDRDGGTDTQYF.

The count of this clonotype is one. The chain recombines TRBV6-5 with TRBJ2-5; the D call may be TRBD1 or TRBD2 (5 bases each). The J call may be in error: the DNA end matches TRBJ2-7 better. This CDR3 spans 15 amino acids. Germline V gives CDR1 MNHEY, CDR2 SVGAGI. As DNA, the CDR3 is TGTGCCAGCAGTTACTCGTTAGCTGAGGGGAACGAGCAGTACTTC. Translating gives CASSYSLAEGNEQYF.

The V and J genes are TRBV5-1 and TRBJ2-4, with TRBD1 matching 10 bases. Trimming took 3 bases from V and 2 from J; bases not matched to a gene: 5. From germline, CDR1 is SGHRS and CDR2 YFSETQ. The CDR3 contains 16 residues. The CDR3 reads CASSSTGGLPKNIQYF. In DNA form, the CDR3 reads TGCGCCAGCAGCTCGACAGGGGGCCTGCCCAAAAACATTCAGTACTTC.

The CDR3 bases are TGCGCCAGCAGCCAAGACCAGGGCTTCGCGAACACCGGGGAGCTGTTTTTT. It yields the protein CASSQDQGFANTGELFF. The chain couples TRBV4-1 to TRBJ2-2; the D gene is possibly TRBD1 (5 bases). V was cut by 0 bases and J by 0 bases, with 11 bases left in between. Germline V lookup: CDR1 MGHRA, CDR2 YSYEKL. CDR3 length: 17 amino acids.

To note about this clonotype: A read error may account for a junction end that differs from germline. The V and J genes are TRBV6-2 or TRBV6-3 and TRBJ1-2; the D gene is possibly TRBD1 (5 bases). The CDR3 has 16 amino acids. Germline lookup yields CDR1 MNHEY and CDR2 SVGEGT. This chain's CDR3 is CASRAGPEAANYGYTF. The DNA for the CDR3 is TGTGCCAGCCGCGCGGGGCCCGAAGCAGCTAACTATGGATACACCTTC.

V usage is TRBV12-3 or TRBV12-4 and J usage is TRBJ2-3; D tentatively reads TRBD1 or TRBD2 (5 bases each). The CDR3 has 13 residues. V dropped 5 bases and J dropped 5 bases, with 11 bases sitting between them. The CDR3 sequence: CASSGGNQDTQYF. CDR3 DNA sequence: TGTGCCAGCAGTGGGGGTAACCAAGATACGCAGTATTTT.

J is TRBJ2-2 and V is TRBV12-3 or TRBV12-4; 9 bases are a match to TRBD1. CDR3 length: 16 residues. V was clipped by 1 base and J by 2 bases; unmatched bases: 2. The CDR3 sequence: CASSLGDRVNTGELFF. CDR3 in DNA: TGTGCCAGCAGTTTAGGGGACAGGGTTAACACCGGGGAGCTGTTTTTT.

This chain uses TRBV29-1 with TRBJ1-1; D call uncertain. V was pared by 1 base and J by 0 bases, with 9 bases between. Germline V gene sequence: CDR1 SQVTM, CDR2 ANQGSEA. The CDR3 loop spans 14 amino acids. The CDR3 is CSVEVAALNTEAFF. In DNA, the CDR3 is TGCAGCGTTGAAGTGGCAGCCCTGAACACTGAAGCTTTCTTT.

This clonotype was recorded only once. Relative to the germline gene, one junction end is altered; a read error may explain this. V is TRBV7-9 and J is TRBJ2-2, with 9 bases fitting TRBD2. CDR3 length: 16 amino acids. Germline loops: CDR1 SEHNR, CDR2 FQNEAQ (reference sequence). The CDR3 here is CASSIAGVTVVGELFF. The CDR3 DNA reads TGTGCCAGCAGCATAGCGGGAGTAACAGTCGTCGGGGAGCTGTTTTTT.

J is TRBJ2-1 and V is TRBV20-1; D is unclear. The CDR3 contains 11 residues. V was pared by 5 bases and J by 6 bases, with 8 bases between. Looked up from germline, CDR1 is DFQATT and CDR2 is SNEGSKA (reference sequence). The DNA for the CDR3 is TGCAGTGCTCTTCGGGTCAATGAGCAGTTCTTC. Encoded protein: CSALRVNEQFF.

V gene TRBV6-2 or TRBV6-3 combines with J gene TRBJ1-6, with D possibly TRBD1 on 5 matching bases. The germline V and J ends were trimmed by 8 bases and 7 bases, with 12 bases remaining between them. Germline CDR1 reads MNHEY; CDR2 reads SVGEGT. This CDR3 is 13 amino acids long. CDR3 region: CASRDLQNSPLHF. Here the CDR3 DNA reads TGTGCCAGCCGGGACCTACAGAATTCACCCCTCCACTTT.

Points on this clonotype: The junction departs from germline at one end; a sequencing error may be responsible. V and J are TRBV3-1 and TRBJ2-4; TRBD2 agrees at 11 bases. The CDR3 totals 17 residues. Germline CDR1 and CDR2: LGHDT and YNNKEL (reference sequence). CDR3 sequence reads: CASNQLAGEGMWNIQYF. CDR3 DNA: TGTGCCAGCAACCAACTAGCGGGAGAGGGGATGTGGAACATTCAGTACTTC.

The chain carries TRBV6-5 and TRBJ2-5; D unresolved. Trimming removed 6 bases at V and 5 bases at J, with 22 bases between. Per the germline V gene, CDR1 is MNHEY and CDR2 is SVGAGI. The CDR3 contains 16 residues. This chain's CDR3 is CASSMGGYSVTETQYF. The CDR3 nucleotides read TGTGCCAGCAGCATGGGCGGATATTCGGTCACGGAGACCCAGTACTTC.

The rearrangement links TRBV4-3 to TRBJ2-7; 10 nucleotides line up with TRBD2. Trimming took 0 bases from V and 4 from J; bases not matched to a gene: 6. The CDR3 runs to 16 residues. Germline assignment: CDR1 LGHNA and CDR2 YSLEER. CDR3 in DNA: TGCGCCAGCAGCCAAGACCCTGGGACTAGCGTTTACGAGCAGTACTTC. Amino acid sequence: CASSQDPGTSVYEQYF.

This clonotype was found a few times. V is TRBV7-9 and J is TRBJ1-5; a weak D match, TRBD1 (5 bases). CDR1 is SEHNR and CDR2 is FQNEAQ in the germline V gene (reference sequence). V was trimmed by 1 base and J by 11 bases, leaving 12 bases between them. The CDR3 totals 13 residues. The CDR3 protein is CASSLGGGVTQHF. CDR3 nucleotide sequence: TGTGCCAGCAGCTTAGGGGGCGGGGTGACCCAGCATTTT.

This clonotype was counted between two and nine times. CDR3 sequence: CASSLRDRGYNSPLHF. The CDR3 DNA is TGTGCCAGCAGCTTAAGGGACAGGGGATATAATTCACCCCTCCACTTT. The chain combines TRBV7-9 with TRBJ1-6, with 10 bases that match TRBD1. The CDR3 runs 16 residues. In germline, CDR1 is SEHNR, CDR2 FQNEAQ (reference sequence). The J segment lost 4 bases and the V segment lost 2 bases, leaving 2 bases of the junction unmatched.

The CDR3 bases are TGTGCCAGCAGTTTGCCATACGGTGAGCAGTTCTTC. This encodes CASSLPYGEQFF. The chain has TRBV27 and TRBJ2-1; no definite D call. The length of the CDR3 is 12 residues. V was pared by 3 bases and J by 9 bases, with 9 bases between. Germline CDR1 and CDR2: MNHEY and SMNVEV (reference sequence).

This CDR3 is CASSEGDRQNIQYF. CDR3 DNA: TGTGCCAGCAGTGAGGGAGACAGGCAAAACATTCAGTACTTC. The chain is built from TRBV6-2 or TRBV6-3 and TRBJ2-4, with a tentative D call TRBD1 (6 bases). The ends were cut back, 5 bases at V and 5 bases at J, with 13 bases in the middle. The CDR3 length is 14 residues. CDR1 and CDR2 from the germline V gene are MNHEY and SVGEGT.

The V call is TRBV6-5, the J call TRBJ2-3, with D perhaps matching TRBD1 (5 bases). The CDR3 spans 15 residues. CDR1 and CDR2 (germline): MNHEY, SVGAGI. V gave up 4 bases and J gave up 1 base, with 12 bases separating them. The CDR3 sequence is CASSSPKGGTDTQYF. The CDR3 DNA sequence: TGTGCCAGCAGTTCCCCCAAAGGGGGCACAGATACGCAGTATTTT.

This clonotype occurred once. The chain uses TRBV2 and TRBJ2-1; D gene unclear. The CDR3 length is 11 residues. The V end was cut by 2 bases, the J end by 15 bases, with 11 bases between. The V gene's germline CDR1 is SNHLY and CDR2 FYNNEI. The CDR3 bases are TGTGCCAGCAGTGAAACGCCGCCCCCGTTCTTC. Translation: CASSETPPPFF.

This clonotype was counted between two and nine times. J is TRBJ2-7 and V is TRBV11-2; no definite D call. The CDR3 has 14 amino acids. The germline V gene encodes CDR1 SGHAT and CDR2 FQNNGV. Trimming left V 1 base short and J 3 bases short, with 10 bases between. The DNA for the CDR3 is TGTGCCAGCAGCTTAGGGCAGATCATCTACGAGCAGTACTTC. Protein sequence: CASSLGQIIYEQYF. The whole variable domain, remainder taken from reference TRBV11-2 and TRBJ2-7, is EAGVAQSPRYKIIEKRQSVAFWCNPISGHATLYWYQQILGQGPKLLIQFQNNGVVDDSQLPKDRFSAERLKGVDSTLKIQPAKLEDSAVYLCASSLGQIIYEQYFGPGTRLTVT.

V and J are TRBV6-5 and TRBJ2-1; D call uncertain. Germline CDR1 reads MNHEY; CDR2 reads SVGAGI. V lost 0 bases and J lost 3, with 12 bases in between. The length of the CDR3 is 16 residues. DNA of the CDR3: TGTGCCAGCAGTTACTCGATCAACCTACGCTACAATGAGCAGTTCTTC. Amino acid sequence: CASSYSINLRYNEQFF.

The V gene is TRBV27, the J gene TRBJ1-4, with D unclear. Germline values: CDR1 MNHEY, CDR2 SMNVEV (reference sequence). Deletions cut 2 bases from V and 7 bases from J, with 11 bases between. The CDR3 runs 14 residues. Here the CDR3 DNA reads TGTGCCAGCAGTTTAACCGAGACTGGTGAAAAACTGTTTTTT. It codes for CASSLTETGEKLFF.

J is TRBJ2-1 and V is TRBV30; 7 nucleotides line up with TRBD1. The CDR3 consists of 14 residues. Germline CDR1 is GTSNPN and CDR2 is SVGIG (reference sequence). V trimming: 6 bases; J trimming: 1 base; junction bases outside the gene matches: 6. CDR3 sequence: CACPTGQSYNEQFF. The CDR3 DNA sequence: TGTGCCTGCCCGACAGGGCAGTCCTACAATGAGCAGTTCTTC.

The chain uses TRBV9 and TRBJ2-7; D uncertain. CDR1 is SGDLS and CDR2 is YYNGEE in the germline V gene. Between the trimmed V and J ends, which lost 2 bases and 11 bases, there was a span of 14 bases. The CDR3 spans 12 residues. CDR3 nucleotides: TGTGCCAGCAGCGTTCCCCTACGAGAGGAGTACTTC. As protein: CASSVPLREEYF.

This clonotype was counted a few times. The V gene is TRBV20-1, the J gene TRBJ2-7; D is unclear. V was shortened by 3 bases and J by 7 bases, with 10 bases between the two germline ends. Per the germline V gene, CDR1 is DFQATT and CDR2 is SNEGSKA (reference sequence). The CDR3 extends over 11 amino acids. The chain's CDR3 is CSARAPREQYF. The CDR3, as DNA: TGCAGTGCTAGGGCCCCGAGGGAGCAGTACTTC.

The chain couples TRBV6-5 to TRBJ2-5, with TRBD1 matching over 9 bases. The J call may be mistaken, given a closer DNA end match to TRBJ2-7. CDR1 and CDR2 (germline): MNHEY, SVGAGI. The CDR3 has 14 residues. CDR3 in DNA: TGTGCCAGCAAACCGGGACAGGGACTTTACGAGCAGTACTTC. Amino acids: CASKPGQGLYEQYF.

About this clonotype: At one end the junction does not follow the germline gene, possibly because of a read error. V usage is TRBV6-2 or TRBV6-3 and J usage is TRBJ1-1; D is ambiguous. The CDR3 contains 14 residues. Per germline, CDR1 MNHEY and CDR2 SVGEGT. CDR3 DNA sequence: TGTGCCAGCAGGTACTATGGCAGGAACACTGAAGCTTTCTTT. This gives the protein CASRYYGRNTEAFF.

In this sample, this clonotype turned up a few times. The rearrangement joins TRBV6-5 to TRBJ2-5; D is undetermined. The DNA end is more similar to TRBJ2-7, so the J call may be wrong. CDR1 and CDR2 (germline): MNHEY, SVGAGI. CDR3 length equals 15 residues. The CDR3 DNA reads TGTGCCAGCAGTTACACGGGCGACCGAGTTTACGAGCAGTACTTC. It translates to CASSYTGDRVYEQYF.

The chain links TRBV12-3 or TRBV12-4 to TRBJ2-1; D is ambiguous. The CDR3 is 14 residues long. V was clipped by 6 bases and J by 5 bases, with 14 bases between them. For the CDR3, the DNA is TGTGCCAGCAGCCCGGTGGGGTTAGACAATGAGCAGTTCTTC. This gives the protein CASSPVGLDNEQFF.

The V call is TRBV5-4, the J call TRBJ1-2; D perhaps matches TRBD1 (5 bases). V dropped 4 bases and J dropped 3 bases, with 10 bases sitting between them. In germline, CDR1 is SGHNT, CDR2 YYREEE (reference sequence). This CDR3 is 13 amino acids long. CDR3 region: CASSVQGDYGYTF. CDR3 nucleotide sequence: TGTGCCAGCAGCGTCCAGGGTGACTATGGCTACACCTTC.